This entry lists 32 T cell receptor beta chains sequenced from one sample in a study of blood T cell repertoires in COVID-19. Only in-frame clones appear in the TCRdb table, and some are missing; sequencing was by immunoSEQ multiplex PCR. The sample consists of 120,000 or so clones, approximately 82% of them appearing once. Material: peripheral blood. The receptors come from a man older than 75 with active or convalescent COVID-19.

This clone has a handful of counts. The DNA for the CDR3 is TGCGCCAGCAGTCAGGGATTCAACACTGAAGCTTTCTTT. Residues: CASSQGFNTEAFF. The V call is TRBV5-1, the J call TRBJ1-1; D is perhaps TRBD1 (5 bases). The CDR3 is made up of 13 amino acids. V dropped 5 bases and J dropped 2 bases, with 10 bases sitting between them. CDR1 and CDR2 (germline): SGHRS, YFSETQ.

This clone has a handful of counts. The V gene is TRBV27, the J gene TRBJ2-5; 10 nucleotides line up with TRBD2. Looked up from germline, CDR1 is MNHEY and CDR2 is SMNVEV (reference sequence). With V trimmed by 7 bases and J by 9 bases, 8 bases remained unmatched. The CDR3 totals 13 residues. The CDR3 is CASNPSGGESQYF. The CDR3 bases are TGTGCCAGCAACCCAAGCGGGGGGGAATCCCAGTACTTC.

This sequence joins TRBV6-2 or TRBV6-3 and TRBJ1-1; D remains unclear. Germline CDR1 and CDR2: MNHEY and SVGEGT. The CDR3 length is 14 residues. Trimming left V 6 bases short and J 3 bases short, with 14 bases between. The CDR3 reads CASSGYMGDTEAFF. The CDR3 DNA follows: TGTGCCAGCAGCGGTTACATGGGAGACACTGAAGCTTTCTTT.

This clone is a singleton in its sample. The V gene is TRBV5-4, the J gene TRBJ1-2; tentatively, D is TRBD1 (6 bases). This CDR3 has 13 residues. Germline CDR1 and CDR2: SGHNT and YYREEE (reference sequence). Trimming stripped 1 base from V and 6 bases from J, with 10 bases between. CDR3 sequence reads: CASSLPGVDGYTF. The CDR3 nucleotides are TGTGCCAGCAGCTTGCCAGGGGTGGATGGCTACACCTTC.

This sequence joins TRBV6-2 or TRBV6-3 and TRBJ2-3; TRBD1 matches at 10 bases. V trimming: 0 bases; J trimming: 5 bases; junction bases outside the gene matches: 5. The CDR3 runs 16 residues. CDR1 and CDR2 (germline): MNHEY, SVGEGT. As DNA, the CDR3 is TGTGCCAGCAGTTACTCGAGGGACAGGGGAAGAGATACGCAGTATTTT. Translating gives CASSYSRDRGRDTQYF.

The rearrangement uses TRBV6-2 or TRBV6-3 and TRBJ2-1; D uncertain. The germline V and J ends were trimmed by 5 bases and 1 base, with 12 bases remaining between them. Germline loops: CDR1 MNHEY, CDR2 SVGEGT. The CDR3 runs to 15 residues. The CDR3 coding sequence is TGTGCCAGCAGTCCCCAAGCTGCTTCCTACAATGAGCAGTTCTTC. Translating gives CASSPQAASYNEQFF.

The chain joins TRBV13 to TRBJ2-2; D is unclear. This CDR3 contains 13 residues. Germline V gene data show CDR1 as PRHDT and CDR2 as FYEKMQ (reference sequence). V was shortened by 6 bases and J by 1 base, with 6 bases between the two germline ends. DNA for the CDR3: TGTGCCAGCAGATTTCAGAACACCGGGGAGCTGTTTTTT. This sequence encodes CASRFQNTGELFF.

CDR3 sequence reads: CASRPQDRNQETQYF. CDR3 sequence (DNA): TGTGCCAGCAGACCCCAGGACAGAAACCAAGAGACCCAGTACTTC. This chain links TRBV14 with TRBJ2-5; maybe TRBD1 (6 bases). V lost 6 bases and J lost 0, with 14 bases in between. This CDR3 contains 15 residues. CDR1 is SGHDN and CDR2 is FVKESK in the germline V gene. Using reference TRBV14 and TRBJ2-5 for the parts outside the CDR3, the full variable domain is EAGVTQFPSHSVIEKGQTVTLRCDPISGHDNLYWYRRVMGKEIKFLLHFVKESKQDESGMPNNRFLAERTGGTYSTLKVQPAELEDSGVYFCASRPQDRNQETQYFGPGTRLLVL.

This chain links TRBV7-9 with TRBJ2-7; weak D call: TRBD1 (6 bases). The V gene lost 2 bases and the J gene lost 2 bases, with 10 bases spanning the gap. Germline V gene sequence: CDR1 SEHNR, CDR2 FQNEAQ (reference sequence). The CDR3 totals 14 residues. CDR3 sequence (DNA): TGTGCCAGCAGCTTAAAACAGGGACCCTACGAGCAGTACTTC. Translating gives CASSLKQGPYEQYF.

The chain employs TRBV5-1 and TRBJ2-3; D uncertain. Looked up from germline, CDR1 is SGHRS and CDR2 is YFSETQ. The CDR3 totals 13 residues. Trimming shortened V by 0 bases and J by 6 bases, and 8 bases separated the two germline ends. The CDR3 sequence is CASSLEDMDTQYF. CDR3 sequence (DNA): TGCGCCAGCAGCTTGGAAGACATGGATACGCAGTATTTT.

The chain recombines TRBV12-3 or TRBV12-4 with TRBJ1-5, with D unclear. CDR3 size: 12 residues. The V end lost 6 bases, the J end lost 3 bases, and 6 bases lay between the germline ends. Written as DNA, the CDR3 is TGTGCCAGCAGCATTCCCAATCAGCCCCAGCATTTT. Amino acids: CASSIPNQPQHF.

The chain is built from TRBV13 and TRBJ1-2; D not resolved. There are 13 residues in the CDR3. The germline CDR1 and CDR2 sequences are PRHDT and FYEKMQ (reference sequence). The V gene lost 4 bases and the J gene lost 1 base, with 7 bases spanning the gap. The CDR3 protein is CASSSRNNYGYTF. DNA of the CDR3: TGTGCCAGCAGCTCCCGTAATAACTATGGCTACACCTTC.

The chain has TRBV29-1 and TRBJ2-5; no reliable D call. The CDR3 is made up of 15 amino acids. V was trimmed by 0 bases and J by 5 bases, leaving 16 bases between them. Germline V lookup: CDR1 SQVTM, CDR2 ANQGSEA. The CDR3 spells CSVEERLLNKETQYF. For the CDR3, the DNA is TGCAGCGTTGAAGAGAGGCTACTTAACAAGGAGACCCAGTACTTC.

This clone has a handful of counts. This chain connects TRBV6-5 to TRBJ2-2; a possible D gene is TRBD1 (6 bases). CDR3 length: 13 amino acids. The V gene's germline CDR1 is MNHEY and CDR2 SVGAGI. V lost 6 bases to trimming and J lost 4 bases, with 9 bases between them. DNA for the CDR3: TGTGCCAGCAGGGGGGCGGGCACCGGGGAGCTGTTTTTT. Residues: CASRGAGTGELFF.

This rearrangement joins TRBV5-8 to TRBJ2-1; 9 bases map to TRBD1. Trimming at V came to 1 base and at J to 4 bases, leaving 6 bases not matched to a gene. Germline V lookup: CDR1 SGHTS, CDR2 YDEGEE. This CDR3 contains 16 residues. The CDR3 protein is CASSLTRDRDYNEQFF. CDR3 nucleotides: TGTGCCAGCAGCTTGACTCGGGACAGGGATTACAATGAGCAGTTCTTC. Full variable domain (remainder filled in from reference TRBV5-8 and TRBJ2-1): EAGVTQSPTHLIKTRGQQATLRCSPISGHTSVYWYQQALGLGLQFLLWYDEGEERNRGNFPPRFSGRQFPNYSSELNVNALELEDSALYLCASSLTRDRDYNEQFFGPGTRLTVL.

V usage is TRBV5-5 and J usage is TRBJ2-7; TRBD1 matches 10 bases. CDR1 and CDR2 (germline): SGHKS, YYEKEE (reference sequence). The CDR3 runs 15 residues. V lost 4 bases and J lost 3; bases outside the gene matches: 7. CDR3 loop: CASSGGQGTIYEQYF. The CDR3 nucleotides are TGTGCCAGCAGCGGGGGACAGGGGACAATCTACGAGCAGTACTTC. Based on the CDR3 plus reference TRBV5-5 and TRBJ2-7, the full variable domain is DAGVTQSPTHLIKTRGQQVTLRCSPISGHKSVSWYQQVLGQGPQFIFQYYEKEERGRGNFPDRFSARQFPNYSSELNVNALLLGDSALYLCASSGGQGTIYEQYFGPGTRLTVT.

This clone showed up many times. The V call is TRBV5-4, the J call TRBJ2-7; 9 bases fit TRBD1. The germline CDR1 and CDR2 sequences are SGHNT and YYREEE (reference sequence). The CDR3 length is 14 residues. Unmatched junction bases numbered 5, after V lost 4 bases and J lost 3 bases. CDR3 sequence reads: CASSLGTGFYEQYF. The CDR3 region has the DNA TGTGCCAGCAGCCTCGGGACAGGGTTCTACGAGCAGTACTTC.

The chain carries TRBV3-1 (or the pseudogene TRBV3-2) and TRBJ2-5, with D unclear. The V and J ends lost 5 bases and 5 bases respectively, with 18 bases between them. Per the germline V gene, CDR1 is LGHDT and CDR2 is YNNKEL (reference sequence). CDR3 size: 15 residues. The DNA for the CDR3 is TGTGCCAGCAGCGCTCAGTTAGCCCTTGGCGAGACCCAGTACTTC. Amino acids: CASSAQLALGETQYF.

The J gene is TRBJ2-7, the V gene TRBV5-1; 9 bases are a match to TRBD1. V shed 0 bases, J shed 6 bases, and the junction held 4 bases outside the gene matches. The CDR3 loop spans 14 amino acids. Per the germline V gene, CDR1 is SGHRS and CDR2 is YFSETQ. DNA for the CDR3: TGCGCCAGCAGCTTGGCCGCGACAGGGGGCGAGCAGTACTTC. Amino acid sequence: CASSLAATGGEQYF.

The J gene is TRBJ1-5, the V gene TRBV28; no definite D call. V was pared by 6 bases and J by 4 bases, with 13 bases between. CDR1 and CDR2 (germline): MDHEN, SYDVKM. This CDR3 has 14 residues. The CDR3 sequence is CASSPLAGNQPQHF. CDR3 in DNA: TGTGCCAGCAGCCCCCTAGCGGGGAATCAGCCCCAGCATTTT.

The chain joins TRBV28 to TRBJ1-2; tentatively, D is TRBD1 (6 bases). Germline values: CDR1 MDHEN, CDR2 SYDVKM. CDR3 length: 14 residues. Trimming removed 6 bases at V and 3 bases at J, with 14 bases between. The CDR3 nucleotides read TGTGCCAGCAGGGGAGGGGGTTCGGACTATGGCTACACCTTC. Translating gives CASRGGGSDYGYTF.

This chain links TRBV6-4 with TRBJ2-2; 9 nucleotides match TRBD2. Germline V gene sequence: CDR1 MRHNA, CDR2 SNTAGT. Trimming took 6 bases from V and 5 from J; bases not matched to a gene: 7. This CDR3 is 15 amino acids long. CDR3: CASSSSGVRTGELFF. As DNA, the CDR3 is TGTGCCAGCAGCTCTAGCGGGGTAAGGACCGGGGAGCTGTTTTTT.

This clone was counted only a few times. The chain is built from TRBV28 and TRBJ1-4; D remains ambiguous. CDR1 and CDR2 from the germline V gene are MDHEN and SYDVKM. Trimming pared 6 bases from V and 5 bases from J, leaving 13 bases between. This CDR3 spans 14 amino acids. The DNA for the CDR3 is TGTGCCAGCAGAGTCTCCCCGGGGAATGAAAAACTGTTTTTT. Its protein is CASRVSPGNEKLFF.

This rearrangement joins TRBV7-2 to TRBJ2-5; 7 positions agree with TRBD2. The germline CDR1 and CDR2 sequences are SGHTA and FQGNSA. V was clipped by 0 bases and J by 3 bases; unmatched bases: 4. The CDR3 has 15 amino acids. The DNA for the CDR3 is TGTGCCAGCAGCTTAGCGCCGCTAGCGGAAGAGACCCAGTACTTC. Protein: CASSLAPLAEETQYF.

This chain links TRBV5-4 with TRBJ1-4; 9 nucleotides match TRBD1. The trim removed 4 bases at V and 5 bases at J, leaving 6 bases unmatched. CDR3 size: 15 residues. Germline V gives CDR1 SGHNT, CDR2 YYREEE (reference sequence). The CDR3 loop reads CASSTGGTGNEKLFF. CDR3 DNA: TGTGCCAGCAGCACGGGAGGGACAGGGAATGAAAAACTGTTTTTT.

The chain has TRBV7-8 and TRBJ1-1; D might be TRBD1 (5 bases). Germline CDR1 and CDR2: SGHVS and FQNEAQ. Trimming removed 6 bases from V and 1 base from J, with 9 bases in between. This CDR3 has 13 amino acids. This chain's CDR3 is CASRRQKNTEAFF. CDR3 DNA sequence: TGTGCCAGCAGACGACAGAAGAACACTGAAGCTTTCTTT.

The V gene is TRBV27, the J gene TRBJ1-5; D remains unclear. The CDR3 totals 13 residues. Germline CDR1 reads MNHEY; CDR2 reads SMNVEV (reference sequence). Trimming pared 4 bases from V and 6 bases from J, leaving 10 bases between. CDR3 in DNA: TGTGCCAGCAGTTGGGAGCCGGGTCAGCCCCAGCATTTT. This translates into CASSWEPGQPQHF.

This sequence joins TRBV4-3 and TRBJ1-1; D unclear. Germline V CDR1 and CDR2: LGHNA, YSLEER. The CDR3 length is 13 residues. Trimming took 4 bases from V and 5 from J, leaving 11 bases between them. The CDR3 loop is CASSPRRDTEAFF. The DNA of the CDR3 is TGCGCCAGCAGCCCCCGACGGGATACTGAAGCTTTCTTT.

The V and J genes are TRBV7-9 and TRBJ2-1; TRBD1 matches at 9 bases. The CDR3 has 15 residues. CDR1 is SEHNR and CDR2 is FQNEAQ in the germline V gene (reference sequence). Trimming took 5 bases from V and 6 from J; bases not matched to a gene: 8. CDR3 amino acids: CASSPRGQGINEQFF. DNA of the CDR3: TGTGCCAGCAGCCCACGGGGACAGGGAATCAATGAGCAGTTCTTC.

This sequence joins TRBV7-2 and TRBJ1-2; D perhaps matches TRBD1 (5 bases). Trimming cost V 4 bases and J 7 bases, with 16 bases left between them. Germline V gives CDR1 SGHTA, CDR2 FQGNSA. The CDR3 consists of 14 residues. CDR3 nucleotides: TGTGCCAGCAGCTCCTGGGGCCAGGGCAGTGGCTACACCTTC. Residues: CASSSWGQGSGYTF.

The chain recombines TRBV18 with TRBJ2-2; 11 nucleotides align to TRBD2. V gave up 6 bases and J gave up 3 bases; unmatched junction bases: 6. Germline V gene sequence: CDR1 KGHSH, CDR2 LQKENI. The CDR3 extends over 16 amino acids. The chain's CDR3 is CASSELAGEYTGELFF. DNA for the CDR3: TGTGCCAGCTCTGAACTAGCGGGGGAGTACACCGGGGAGCTGTTTTTT.

The chain links TRBV7-2 to TRBJ1-1, with 9 bases aligning to TRBD1. Trimming cost V 2 bases and J 4 bases; bases outside gene matches: 5. CDR3 size: 15 residues. Germline CDR1 and CDR2: SGHTA and FQGNSA. The CDR3 reads CASSLLGQGATEAFF. The CDR3 DNA is TGTGCCAGCAGCTTATTGGGACAGGGTGCCACTGAAGCTTTCTTT.